These 29 T cell receptor beta chains came from one sample sequenced in a study of vaccination effects on CD4 cells after COVID-19. Under the ViraFEST assay, PBMC were stimulated with viral peptide pools so that antigen-specific CD4+ T cells expanded. Sequencing was performed afterwards. Cultured cells yielded isolated CD4+ T cells after 10 days. Participants got two doses of BNT162b2 or mRNA-1273 vaccine. Measured with immunoSEQ multiplex PCR; TCRdb has only the in-frame clones, and not every one. The sample gives under 85,000 clones, under 85% of which show up once; over 0.95% is in the top ten. No antigen is known for these receptors. The specimen was CD4+ T cells from PBMCs cultured with HCoV-OC43 spike peptides, collected after COVID-19 vaccination. The subset was: HCoV-OC43 spike overlapping peptide pool stimulation. All receptors derive from a human donor who received a COVID-19 vaccine.

This chain uses TRBV5-1 with TRBJ1-2; a weak D match, TRBD1 (6 bases). Germline values: CDR1 SGHRS, CDR2 YFSETQ. Trimming left V 3 bases short and J 8 bases short, with 17 bases between. The CDR3 length is 14 residues. CDR3: CASSSTGAVVGYTF. CDR3 sequence (DNA): TGCGCCAGCAGCTCGACAGGAGCGGTTGTAGGCTACACCTTC.

The chain recombines TRBV25-1 with TRBJ2-5, with D possibly matching TRBD2 (6 bases). Per the germline V gene, CDR1 is MGHDK and CDR2 is SYGVNS. The CDR3 extends over 14 amino acids. V was cut by 2 bases and J by 5 bases, with 12 bases left in between. CDR3 sequence reads: CASSETSSRETQYF. In nucleotides, the CDR3 is TGTGCCAGCAGTGAAACTAGCAGCCGGGAGACCCAGTACTTC.

The table lists this clone with a few counts. The rearrangement joins TRBV3-1 (or the pseudogene TRBV3-2) to TRBJ2-3, with 8 bases matching TRBD2. With V trimmed by 0 bases and J by 5 bases, 10 bases remained unmatched. The CDR3 has 17 amino acids. Germline CDR1 is LGHDT and CDR2 is YNNKEL (reference sequence). The chain's CDR3 is CASSQDYPGGAVDTQYF. CDR3 coding DNA: TGTGCCAGCAGCCAAGATTACCCGGGGGGGGCCGTAGATACGCAGTATTTT.

This rearrangement joins TRBV6-5 to TRBJ1-2; 7 nucleotides line up with TRBD1. There are 14 residues in the CDR3. J was trimmed by 6 bases and V by 1 base; bases with no gene match: 5. Looked up from germline, CDR1 is MNHEY and CDR2 is SVGAGI. This chain's CDR3 is CASSYYRGIDGYTF. In DNA, the CDR3 is TGTGCCAGCAGTTACTACAGGGGTATTGATGGCTACACCTTC.

The rearrangement joins TRBV19 to TRBJ2-3, with a weak D call TRBD2 (7 bases). The V and J ends lost 6 bases and 1 base respectively, with 14 bases between them. Germline assignment: CDR1 LNHDA and CDR2 SQIVND (reference sequence). This CDR3 comprises 15 residues. CDR3 DNA sequence: TGTGCCAGTAGGCTCCTCGGGGGGCGCACAGATACGCAGTATTTT. It specifies CASRLLGGRTDTQYF.

This clone was picked up many times. For the CDR3, the DNA is TGTGCCAGCAGCGGCAGGGGGGGGGAACTCTCCTACAATGAGCAGTTCTTC. Translating gives CASSGRGGELSYNEQFF. This sequence joins TRBV7-9 and TRBJ2-1; tentatively, D is TRBD1 or TRBD2 (7 bases each). This CDR3 is 17 amino acids long. CDR1 and CDR2 (germline): SEHNR, FQNEAQ (reference sequence). The V end was cut by 5 bases, the J end by 0 bases, with 17 bases between. Using reference TRBV7-9 and TRBJ2-1 for the parts outside the CDR3, the full variable domain is DTGVSQNPRHKITKRGQNVTFRCDPISEHNRLYWYRQTLGQGPEFLTYFQNEAQLEKSRLLSDRFSAERPKGSFSTLEIQRTEQGDSAMYLCASSGRGGELSYNEQFFGPGTRLTVL.

The chain joins TRBV5-8 to TRBJ2-3; 11 nucleotides align to TRBD2. The ends lost 7 bases at V and 0 bases at J; junction bases unmatched: 16. CDR1 and CDR2 (germline): SGHTS, YDEGEE. This CDR3 is 19 amino acids long. CDR3 DNA sequence: TGTGCCAGCCCTCGTTCTCTGCTAGCGGGGGGCGATAGCACAGATACGCAGTATTTT. Protein: CASPRSLLAGGDSTDTQYF.

The J gene is TRBJ2-7, the V gene TRBV18; tentative D call: TRBD1 (6 bases). CDR1 is KGHSH and CDR2 is LQKENI in the germline V gene. Trimming shortened V by 5 bases and J by 7 bases, and 15 bases separated the two germline ends. The CDR3 is 13 residues long. The CDR3 DNA reads as TGTGCCAGCTCAGTATACAGGGATTCGGAGCAGTACGTC. This encodes CASSVYRDSEQYV.

This chain's CDR3 is CASSGGGRETQYF. The CDR3 region has the DNA TGCGCCAGCAGTGGAGGGGGCCGGGAGACCCAGTACTTC. The chain employs TRBV10-1 and TRBJ2-5, with 7 bases aligning to TRBD1. Germline CDR1 is WNHNN and CDR2 is SYGVQD (reference sequence). The CDR3 consists of 13 residues. V lost 4 bases to trimming and J lost 5 bases; unmatched junction nucleotides: 4.

The chain combines TRBV18 with TRBJ1-6, with TRBD1 identical over 9 bases. The CDR3 extends over 14 amino acids. Looked up from germline, CDR1 is KGHSH and CDR2 is LQKENI. V dropped 4 bases and J dropped 9; count of bases not matched to a gene: 4. CDR3 protein: CASSRQGVGSPLHF. CDR3 in DNA: TGTGCCAGCTCACGACAGGGGGTGGGTTCACCCCTCCACTTT. Looking up the rest from reference TRBV18 and TRBJ1-6 gives the full variable domain: NAGVMQNPRHLVRRRGQEARLRCSPMKGHSHVYWYRQLPEEGLKFMVYLQKENIIDESGMPKERFSAEFPKEGPSILRIQQVVRGDSAAYFCASSRQGVGSPLHFGNGTRLTVT.

This clone is a singleton in its sample. The gene calls are TRBV3-1 (or the pseudogene TRBV3-2) and TRBJ2-7; TRBD2 might be the D (6 bases). Germline-derived CDR1 and CDR2 are LGHDT and YNNKEL (reference sequence). V dropped 1 base and J dropped 4 bases, with 8 bases sitting between them. The CDR3 contains 13 residues. The CDR3 bases are TGTGCCAGCAGCCAAGGCGCGGGGTACGAGCAGTACGTC. It translates to CASSQGAGYEQYV.

The chain links TRBV28 to TRBJ1-5, with 8 bases matching TRBD1. The CDR3 has 16 amino acids. V lost 3 bases, J lost 3 bases, and 7 bases stayed unmatched. In germline, CDR1 is MDHEN, CDR2 SYDVKM. CDR3 loop: CASSFQDRVLNQPQHF. The CDR3, as DNA: TGTGCCAGCAGTTTCCAGGACAGGGTCCTCAATCAGCCCCAGCATTTT.

V gene TRBV5-1 combines with J gene TRBJ2-3; D might be TRBD1 (6 bases). CDR1 and CDR2 (germline): SGHRS, YFSETQ. Trimming stripped 0 bases from V and 4 bases from J, with 15 bases between. This CDR3 comprises 16 residues. In nucleotides, the CDR3 is TGCGCCAGCAGCTTGGCTGAGGGGGTATTCGCAGATACGCAGTATTTT. This codes for CASSLAEGVFADTQYF.

The CDR3: CASSIAGQGEEQYV. The CDR3 DNA follows: TGCGCCAGCAGCATAGCCGGACAGGGGGAGGAACAGTACGTC. V and J are TRBV5-1 and TRBJ2-7; 10 bases agree with TRBD1. The germline V gene encodes CDR1 SGHRS and CDR2 YFSETQ. The CDR3 runs 14 residues. The trim removed 4 bases at V and 10 bases at J, leaving 11 bases unmatched.

The J gene is TRBJ2-3, the V gene TRBV18; D uncertain. The CDR3 runs to 14 residues. Trimming shortened V by 6 bases and J by 4 bases, and 14 bases separated the two germline ends. CDR1 is KGHSH and CDR2 is LQKENI in the germline V gene. Here the CDR3 reads CASSPSSLPDTQYF. The CDR3 nucleotides are TGTGCCAGCTCTCCTAGTTCCCTCCCAGATACGCAGTATTTT. Based on the CDR3 plus reference TRBV18 and TRBJ2-3, the full variable domain is NAGVMQNPRHLVRRRGQEARLRCSPMKGHSHVYWYRQLPEEGLKFMVYLQKENIIDESGMPKERFSAEFPKEGPSILRIQQVVRGDSAAYFCASSPSSLPDTQYFGPGTRLTVL.

The rearrangement uses TRBV5-1 and TRBJ2-1, with no clear D. There are 14 residues in the CDR3. Germline V gene data show CDR1 as SGHRS and CDR2 as YFSETQ. The germline V and J ends were trimmed by 0 bases and 7 bases, with 11 bases remaining between them. Written as DNA, the CDR3 is TGCGCCAGCAGCTTGGCACCAGAATCTAATGAGCAGTTCTTC. This encodes CASSLAPESNEQFF.

The CDR3 DNA is TGTGCCAGCAGCCAGGCGGACAGAGCCCTCCACTTT. This translates into CASSQADRALHF. J is TRBJ1-6 and V is TRBV3-1 (or the pseudogene TRBV3-2), with TRBD1 as a possible D gene (6 bases). CDR1 is LGHDT and CDR2 is YNNKEL in the germline V gene (reference sequence). The CDR3 contains 12 residues. V was trimmed by 3 bases and J by 14 bases, leaving 11 bases between them.

In its sample, this clone was seen a few times. The rearrangement joins TRBV5-1 to TRBJ1-2; D not certain. This CDR3 region has 15 residues. V was cut by 1 base and J by 6 bases, with 16 bases left in between. Germline CDR1 reads SGHRS; CDR2 reads YFSETQ. Here the CDR3 DNA reads TGCGCCAGCAGCTTGAGTTCCACCCCCGGCCATGGCTACACCTTC. Protein sequence: CASSLSSTPGHGYTF.

This chain connects TRBV4-2 to TRBJ1-1, with 7 bases lining up with TRBD1. The length of the CDR3 is 16 residues. In germline, CDR1 is LGHNA, CDR2 YNFKEQ. The J segment lost 1 base and the V segment lost 7 bases, leaving 12 bases of the junction unmatched. CDR3 sequence (DNA): TGTGCCAGCACCTCATTGGCAGGGGGAAAGAACACTGAAGCTTTCTTT. This gives the protein CASTSLAGGKNTEAFF.

The chain employs TRBV18 and TRBJ2-4; possible D gene TRBD2, 5 bases. Germline V gene sequence: CDR1 KGHSH, CDR2 LQKENI. The CDR3 has 17 amino acids. Trimming removed 5 bases at V and 5 bases at J, with 22 bases between. The CDR3 spells CASSYITGKGSENIQYF. The DNA for the CDR3 is TGTGCCAGCTCATATATTACCGGGAAAGGGTCGGAAAACATTCAGTACTTC. Using reference TRBV18 and TRBJ2-4 for the parts outside the CDR3, the full variable domain is NAGVMQNPRHLVRRRGQEARLRCSPMKGHSHVYWYRQLPEEGLKFMVYLQKENIIDESGMPKERFSAEFPKEGPSILRIQQVVRGDSAAYFCASSYITGKGSENIQYFGAGTRLSVL.

This chain links TRBV29-1 with TRBJ1-1; 7 bases fit TRBD1. The CDR3 covers 13 residues. Germline CDR1 and CDR2: SQVTM and ANQGSEA. Trimming cost V 5 bases and J 1 base; bases outside gene matches: 4. Written as DNA, the CDR3 is TGCAGCGTTAGGGGACAGAAGAACACTGAAGCTTTCTTT. Protein: CSVRGQKNTEAFF.

The chain employs TRBV6-4 and TRBJ2-3; tentatively, D is TRBD1 (6 bases). There are 13 residues in the CDR3. Germline-derived CDR1 and CDR2 are MRHNA and SNTAGT. The V and J ends lost 8 bases and 0 bases respectively, with 9 bases between them. The CDR3: CASAGQSTDTQYF. The CDR3 region has the DNA TGTGCCAGCGCAGGACAGAGCACAGATACGCAGTATTTT.

CDR3 nucleotide sequence: TGTGCCAGCAGTTACCCCCTACCCCAGGGGCCCGGAACTGAAGCTTTCTTT. Its translation: CASSYPLPQGPGTEAFF. This rearrangement joins TRBV6-2 or TRBV6-3 to TRBJ1-1, with a weak D call TRBD1 (6 bases). The CDR3 runs to 17 residues. Germline V gives CDR1 MNHEY, CDR2 SVGEGT. The V and J ends lost 2 bases and 5 bases respectively, with 21 bases between them.

This clone turned up a few times. The genes are TRBV19 and TRBJ2-1; D possibly corresponds to TRBD2 (6 bases). Trimming removed 1 base at V and 0 bases at J, with 13 bases between. Germline CDR1 and CDR2: LNHDA and SQIVND (reference sequence). This CDR3 contains 17 residues. CDR3 amino acids: CASSIVRGFRSYNEQFF. CDR3 sequence (DNA): TGTGCCAGTAGTATAGTACGGGGGTTCCGCTCCTACAATGAGCAGTTCTTC.

The CDR3 loop is CASSFGPNYGYTF. Written as DNA, the CDR3 is TGTGCCAGCAGCTTTGGCCCAAACTATGGCTACACCTTC. This sequence joins TRBV5-4 and TRBJ1-2; D is ambiguous. Germline CDR1 reads SGHNT; CDR2 reads YYREEE (reference sequence). The CDR3 totals 13 residues. V was cut by 2 bases and J by 2 bases, with 7 bases left in between.

The chain employs TRBV4-3 and TRBJ1-3, with D possibly being TRBD1 (5 bases). Trimming shortened V by 0 bases and J by 0 bases, and 12 bases separated the two germline ends. The CDR3 has 17 amino acids. In germline, CDR1 is LGHNA, CDR2 YSLEER. The CDR3 protein is CASSQEQGSSSGNTIYF. CDR3 coding DNA: TGCGCCAGCAGCCAAGAGCAGGGATCGAGCTCTGGAAACACCATATATTTT.

The V and J genes are TRBV4-1 and TRBJ2-2; no firm D call. The CDR3 sequence is 15 residues long. Germline V gives CDR1 MGHRA, CDR2 YSYEKL. The V and J ends lost 4 bases and 0 bases respectively, with 9 bases between them. CDR3 protein: CASSLGRTNTGELFF. The CDR3 DNA is TGCGCCAGCAGCCTAGGACGGACGAACACCGGGGAGCTGTTTTTT.

The genes are TRBV7-2 and TRBJ1-3; D ambiguous. This CDR3 spans 15 amino acids. The germline V gene has CDR1 SGHTA and CDR2 FQGNSA. V shed 4 bases and J shed 4 bases, with 14 bases lying between them. The CDR3 here is CASSSRLIKGNTIYF. The CDR3 DNA follows: TGTGCCAGCAGCTCCCGATTAATTAAGGGAAACACCATATATTTT.

The table lists this clone with a few counts. This chain uses TRBV5-8 with TRBJ2-2; D unclear. The CDR3 length is 14 residues. CDR1 and CDR2 (germline): SGHTS, YDEGEE. V gave up 6 bases and J gave up 4 bases, with 13 bases separating them. The CDR3 spells CASKANRSTGELFF. The DNA of the CDR3 is TGTGCCAGCAAGGCTAACCGGTCCACCGGGGAGCTGTTTTTT.